This TCR beta chain was documented in a study of blood T cell repertoires in COVID-19 (dated by TCRdb to 2018 to 2021). Describing the broader study: The collaborator samples originated in the United States, Italy and Spain and spanned the acute and convalescent phases of COVID-19. The repertoires were made available in a free public database intended to serve as a resource for research on the immune response to SARS-CoV-2. Deeply sampled blood TCRbeta repertoires from subjects exposed to, actively infected with, or recovered from COVID-19 were included in the dataset. A de-identified subject ID, COVID-19 status, age in years and sex were almost always included in the sample metadata. The prospective study material was composed of cDNA or gDNA derived from T cells, B-cell-depleted T cells, or PBMCs. Samples were obtained from the ongoing ImmuneRACE study (first 160 participants) and from approximately 1,200 subjects provided by 6 global collaborators. Where available, HLA class I and class II types were obtained from metadata supplied by the sample provider rather than from assay-based typing.

TCRbeta CDR3 regions were amplified from genomic DNA by means of the immunoSEQ Assay, a bias-controlled multiplex PCR. The paper's data handling went like this. The number of nucleated cells in each sample was estimated by amplification of reference gene primers within the assay. To quantify the absolute abundance of each unique TCRbeta CDR3 rearrangement, sequence reads were collapsed and filtered. Productive Simpson clonality was computed per sample as the square root of Simpson's diversity index over productive rearrangements. As stored in TCRdb, this immuneACCESS dataset retains in-frame rearrangements with V and J assigned. A fraction of the clones does not appear; measured against another copy, unresolved V genes explain less than half of the discrepancy, and the remainder lacks a known reason. V and J calls plus clone size are reproduced from that table; the DNA served to infer D and trimming. In this sample the table shows roughly 46,000 clones, around nine tenths of which occur a single time. The biggest ten clones account for just over 9.5% of the sample.

What the research found in general, with its limitations: The quantity of clinical and demographic metadata differed by source and by participant and was supplied without curation.

CDR1 and CDR2 are drawn from the germline V gene: SGHAT, FQNNGV. Compared with germline, V lacks 5 bases and J lacks 4 bases; bases without a gene match: 18. From its cysteine to its phenylalanine, the CDR3 spans 19 amino acids. Here the CDR3 DNA is all that survives: 57 bases in frame from base 1. With respect to this clone: Its target antigen remains unknown. No much larger clone is present one base from it, and per-base qualities are unavailable.

Whole blood was collected in K2EDTA tubes by collaborating institutions according to the institutions' own protocols. For TCRbeta analysis, collaborators shipped samples in one of three forms: frozen whole blood, isolated PBMCs, or DNA extracted from either of those sample types. The rearrangement joined TRBV11-2 to TRBJ1-2; TRBD1 aligns with 11 central bases. Source material: peripheral blood. This TCR was recovered from a man aged 45-65 years with active COVID-19. This receptor has the CDR3 CASSPKGRTGGHLPYGYTF. Read as DNA, the sequence is TGTGCCAGCAGCCCCAAGGGGCGGACAGGGGGCCACCTTCCCTATGGCTACACCTTC.